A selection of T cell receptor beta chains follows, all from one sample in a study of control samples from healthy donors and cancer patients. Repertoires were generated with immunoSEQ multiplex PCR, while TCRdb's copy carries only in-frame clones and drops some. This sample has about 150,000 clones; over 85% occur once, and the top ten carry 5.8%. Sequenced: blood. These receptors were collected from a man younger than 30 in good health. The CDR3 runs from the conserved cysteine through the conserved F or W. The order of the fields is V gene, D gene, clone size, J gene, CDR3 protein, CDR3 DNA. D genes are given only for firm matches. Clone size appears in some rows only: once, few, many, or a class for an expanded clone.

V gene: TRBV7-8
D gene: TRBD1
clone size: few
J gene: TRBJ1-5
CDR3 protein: CASSRTSQGKGSNQPQHF
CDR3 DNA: TGTGCCAGCAGCCGAACCTCACAGGGGAAAGGGAGCAATCAGCCCCAGCATTTT

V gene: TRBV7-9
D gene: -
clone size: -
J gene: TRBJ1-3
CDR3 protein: CASSIGGSSGNTIYF
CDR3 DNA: TGTGCCAGCAGCATTGGCGGCAGCTCTGGAAACACCATATATTTT

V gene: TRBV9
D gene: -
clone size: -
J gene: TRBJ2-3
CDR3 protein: CASSAPPGVFADTQYF
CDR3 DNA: TGTGCCAGCAGCGCCCCCCCAGGGGTTTTCGCAGATACGCAGTATTTT

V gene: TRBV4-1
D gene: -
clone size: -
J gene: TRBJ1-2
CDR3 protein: CASSQDSNYGYTF
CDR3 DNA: TGCGCCAGCAGCCAAGATTCTAACTATGGCTACACCTTC

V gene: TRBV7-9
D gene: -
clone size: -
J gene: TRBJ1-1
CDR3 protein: CASSDPGTGQTEAFF
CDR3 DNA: TGTGCCAGCAGCGACCCGGGGACGGGCCAAACTGAAGCTTTCTTT

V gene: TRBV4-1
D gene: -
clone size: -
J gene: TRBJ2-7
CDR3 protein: CASSPAGFRGEQYF
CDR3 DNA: TGCGCCAGCAGCCCCGCGGGATTCCGAGGAGAGCAGTACTTC

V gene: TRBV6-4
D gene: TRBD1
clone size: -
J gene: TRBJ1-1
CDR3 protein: CASSPDRGLNTEAFF
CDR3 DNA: TGTGCCAGCAGTCCAGACAGGGGACTAAACACTGAAGCTTTCTTT

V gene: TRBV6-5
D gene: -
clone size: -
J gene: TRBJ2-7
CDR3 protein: CASSYGRTYEQYF
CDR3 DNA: TGTGCCAGCAGTTACGGCCGGACCTACGAGCAGTACTTC

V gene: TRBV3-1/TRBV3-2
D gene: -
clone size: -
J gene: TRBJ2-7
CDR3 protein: CARTQAGQYF
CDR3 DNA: TGTGCCAGAACCCAAGCGGGGCAGTACTTC

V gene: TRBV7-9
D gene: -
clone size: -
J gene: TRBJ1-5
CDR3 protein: CASSWGGRDQPQHF
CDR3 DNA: TGTGCCAGCAGCTGGGGGGGGCGTGATCAGCCCCAGCATTTT

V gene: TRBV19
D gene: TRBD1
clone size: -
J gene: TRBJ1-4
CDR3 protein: CASSINIPGQGGPANEKLFF
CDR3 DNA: TGTGCCAGTAGTATAAATATCCCGGGACAGGGGGGACCCGCTAATGAAAAACTGTTTTTT

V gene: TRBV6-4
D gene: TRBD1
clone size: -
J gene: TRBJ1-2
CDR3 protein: CASSRDRNYGYTF
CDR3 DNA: TGTGCCAGCAGCCGGGACAGGAACTATGGCTACACCTTC

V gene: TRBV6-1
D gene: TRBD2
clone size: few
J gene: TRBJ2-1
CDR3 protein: CASSEASGGYNEQFF
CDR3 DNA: TGTGCCAGCAGTGAAGCTAGCGGGGGGTACAATGAGCAGTTCTTC

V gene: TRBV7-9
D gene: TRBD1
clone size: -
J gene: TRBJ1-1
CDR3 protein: CASSRRGQHLNTEAFF
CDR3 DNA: TGTGCCAGCAGTCGAAGGGGACAGCACCTGAACACTGAAGCTTTCTTT

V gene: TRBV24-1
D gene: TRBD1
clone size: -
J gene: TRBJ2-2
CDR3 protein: CATSDGEDRGAGELFF
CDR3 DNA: TGTGCCACCAGTGATGGAGAGGACAGGGGGGCCGGGGAGCTGTTTTTT

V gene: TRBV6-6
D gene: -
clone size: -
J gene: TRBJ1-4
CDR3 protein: CASSYNEKLFF
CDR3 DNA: TGTGCCAGCAGTTACAATGAAAAACTGTTTTTT

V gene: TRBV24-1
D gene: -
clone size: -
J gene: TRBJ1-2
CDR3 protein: CATSDSAGYGYTF
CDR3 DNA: TGTGCCACCAGTGATTCGGCAGGGTACGGCTACACCTTC

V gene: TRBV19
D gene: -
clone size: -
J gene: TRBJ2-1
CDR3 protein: CASSEIRNEQFF
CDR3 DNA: TGTGCCAGTAGTGAGATCCGCAATGAGCAGTTCTTC

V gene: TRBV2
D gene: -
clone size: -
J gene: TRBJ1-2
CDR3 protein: CARTQDDDYGYTF
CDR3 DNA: TGTGCCAGAACCCAGGACGACGACTATGGCTACACCTTC

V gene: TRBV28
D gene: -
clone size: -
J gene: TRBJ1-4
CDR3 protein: CASTPPGGRSNEKLFF
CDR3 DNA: TGTGCCAGCACACCGCCCGGAGGACGCAGTAATGAAAAACTGTTTTTT

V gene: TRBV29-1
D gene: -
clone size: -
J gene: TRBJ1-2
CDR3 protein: CSVEDLKGPYYGYTF
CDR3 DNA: TGCAGCGTTGAAGATTTGAAGGGTCCCTACTATGGCTACACCTTC

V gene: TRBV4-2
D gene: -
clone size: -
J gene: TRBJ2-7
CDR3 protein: CASSQYPSYEQYF
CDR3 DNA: TGTGCCAGCAGCCAGTATCCCTCCTACGAGCAGTACTTC

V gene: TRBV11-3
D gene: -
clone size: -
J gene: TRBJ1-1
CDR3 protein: CASSLDSRGTEAFF
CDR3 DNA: TGTGCCAGCAGCTTAGATAGTAGGGGCACTGAAGCTTTCTTT

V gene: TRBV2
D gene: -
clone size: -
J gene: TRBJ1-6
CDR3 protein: CASRHGGLSSYNSPLHF
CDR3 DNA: TGTGCCAGCAGACACGGAGGACTCAGCTCCTATAATTCACCCCTCCACTTT

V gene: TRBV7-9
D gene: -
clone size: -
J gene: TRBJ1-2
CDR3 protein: CASSLVGSGSPNYGYTF
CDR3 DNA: TGTGCCAGCAGCTTAGTCGGGTCAGGGTCTCCTAACTATGGCTACACCTTC

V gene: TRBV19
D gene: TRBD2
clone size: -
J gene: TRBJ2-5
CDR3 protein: CASRGGETQYF
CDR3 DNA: TGTGCCAGTAGGGGAGGGGAGACCCAGTACTTC

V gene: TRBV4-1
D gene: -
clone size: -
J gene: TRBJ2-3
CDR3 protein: CASSQGEHWAQYF
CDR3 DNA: TGCGCCAGCAGCCAGGGGGAGCATTGGGCGCAGTATTTT

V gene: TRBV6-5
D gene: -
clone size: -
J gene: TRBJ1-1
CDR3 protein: CASSYSAGEAFF
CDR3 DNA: TGTGCCAGCAGTTACTCGGCGGGGGAAGCTTTCTTT

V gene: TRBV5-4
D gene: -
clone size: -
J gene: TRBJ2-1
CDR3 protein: CASIHPDRSNEQFF
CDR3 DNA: TGTGCCAGCATCCATCCTGACAGGAGCAATGAGCAGTTCTTC

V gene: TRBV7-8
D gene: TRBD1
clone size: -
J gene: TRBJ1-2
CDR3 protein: CASSVRQGAEYGYTF
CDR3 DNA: TGTGCCAGCAGCGTCCGACAGGGGGCCGAATATGGCTACACCTTC

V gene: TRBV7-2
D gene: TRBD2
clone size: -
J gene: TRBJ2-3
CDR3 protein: CASSLERRGLAGAEDTQYF
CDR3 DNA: TGTGCCAGCAGCTTAGAAAGGAGGGGGCTAGCGGGAGCGGAAGATACGCAGTATTTT

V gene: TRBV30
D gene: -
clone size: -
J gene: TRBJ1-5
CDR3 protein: CAWSVGLGNQPQHF
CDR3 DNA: TGTGCCTGGAGTGTGGGTCTCGGCAATCAGCCCCAGCATTTT

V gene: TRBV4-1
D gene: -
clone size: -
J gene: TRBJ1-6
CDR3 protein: CASSEGTRNSPLHF
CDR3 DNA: TGCGCCAGCAGCGAGGGGACGAGGAATTCACCCCTCCACTTT

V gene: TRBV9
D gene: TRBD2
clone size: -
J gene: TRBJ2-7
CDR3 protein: CASSAPGLAGGEQYF
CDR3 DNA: TGTGCCAGCAGCGCCCCGGGACTAGCGGGGGGGGAGCAGTACTTC

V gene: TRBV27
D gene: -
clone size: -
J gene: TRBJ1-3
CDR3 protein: CASSTSGNTIYF
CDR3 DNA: TGTGCCAGCAGCACTTCTGGAAACACCATATATTTT

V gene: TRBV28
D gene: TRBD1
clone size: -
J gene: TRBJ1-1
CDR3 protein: CASSFSLGQDKPNTEAFF
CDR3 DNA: TGTGCCAGCAGTTTTAGTCTGGGACAGGACAAACCGAACACTGAAGCTTTCTTT

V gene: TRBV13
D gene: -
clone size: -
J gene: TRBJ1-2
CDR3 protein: CASSLVGTTYGYTF
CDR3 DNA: TGTGCCAGCAGCTTAGTCGGCACAACCTATGGCTACACCTTC

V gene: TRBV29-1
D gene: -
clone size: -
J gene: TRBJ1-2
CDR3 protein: CSVLQPNYGYTF
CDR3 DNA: TGCAGCGTTCTACAGCCTAACTATGGCTACACCTTC

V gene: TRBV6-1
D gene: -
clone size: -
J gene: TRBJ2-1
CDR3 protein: CASSWGADEQFF
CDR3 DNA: TGTGCCAGCAGCTGGGGGGCGGATGAGCAGTTCTTC

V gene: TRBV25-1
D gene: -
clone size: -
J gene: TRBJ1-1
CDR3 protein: CASSELDPLNTEAFF
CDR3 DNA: TGTGCCAGCAGTGAATTGGACCCGCTGAACACTGAAGCTTTCTTT

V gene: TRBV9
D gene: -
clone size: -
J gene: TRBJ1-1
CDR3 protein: CASSPGGPGTEAFF
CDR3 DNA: TGTGCCAGCAGCCCCGGAGGGCCGGGCACTGAAGCTTTCTTT

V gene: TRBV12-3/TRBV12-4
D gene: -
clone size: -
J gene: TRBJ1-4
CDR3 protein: CASNLGRNEKLFF
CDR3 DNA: TGTGCCAGCAATCTAGGACGGAATGAAAAACTGTTTTTT

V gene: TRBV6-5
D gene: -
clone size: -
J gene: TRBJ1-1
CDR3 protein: CASSVTTNTEAFF
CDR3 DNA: TGTGCCAGCAGCGTGACAACAAACACTGAAGCTTTCTTT

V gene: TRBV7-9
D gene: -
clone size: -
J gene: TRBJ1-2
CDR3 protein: CASSLAYSKAYGYTF
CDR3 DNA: TGTGCCAGCAGCTTAGCCTACAGTAAGGCCTATGGCTACACCTTC

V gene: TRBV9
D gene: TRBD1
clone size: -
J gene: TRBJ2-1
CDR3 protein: CASSPQTGASEQFF
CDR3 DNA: TGTGCCAGCAGCCCCCAGACAGGGGCAAGTGAGCAGTTCTTC

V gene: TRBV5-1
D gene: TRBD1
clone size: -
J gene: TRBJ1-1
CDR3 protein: CASKGGVSEAFF
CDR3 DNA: TGCGCCAGCAAAGGGGGCGTCAGTGAAGCTTTCTTT

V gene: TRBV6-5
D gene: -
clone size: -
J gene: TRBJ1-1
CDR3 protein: CASSYDGPLNTEAFF
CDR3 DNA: TGTGCCAGCAGTTACGACGGACCCTTGAACACTGAAGCTTTCTTT

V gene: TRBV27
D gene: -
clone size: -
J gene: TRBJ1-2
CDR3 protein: CASSLRSGFNEVDGYTF
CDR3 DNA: TGTGCCAGCAGTTTAAGGTCAGGGTTCAACGAGGTTGATGGCTACACCTTC

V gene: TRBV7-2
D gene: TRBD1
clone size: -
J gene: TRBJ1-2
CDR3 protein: CASKRDRFIVSDGYTF
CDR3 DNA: TGTGCCAGCAAGAGGGACAGGTTCATTGTATCGGATGGCTACACCTTC

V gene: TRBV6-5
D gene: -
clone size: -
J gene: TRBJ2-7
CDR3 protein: CASLQGFSYEQYF
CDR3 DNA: TGTGCCAGCCTACAGGGTTTTTCGTACGAGCAGTACTTC

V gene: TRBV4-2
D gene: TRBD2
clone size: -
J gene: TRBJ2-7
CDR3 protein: CASSPTGTSVYEQYF
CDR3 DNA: TGTGCCAGCAGCCCGACCGGGACTAGCGTCTACGAGCAGTACTTC

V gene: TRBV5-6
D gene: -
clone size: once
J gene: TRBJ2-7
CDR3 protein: CASSSQVPNEQYF
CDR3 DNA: TGTGCCAGCAGCTCTCAAGTTCCTAACGAGCAGTACTTC

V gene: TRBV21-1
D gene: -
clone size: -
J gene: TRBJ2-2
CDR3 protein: CASSKVTASPTNTGELFF
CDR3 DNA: TGTGCCAGCAGCAAAGTAACGGCCAGCCCAACGAACACCGGGGAGCTGTTTTTT

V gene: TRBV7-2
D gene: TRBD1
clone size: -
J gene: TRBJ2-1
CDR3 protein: CASSLRDRGRNEQFF
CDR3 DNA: TGTGCCAGCAGCCTCCGGGACAGGGGTAGGAATGAGCAGTTCTTC

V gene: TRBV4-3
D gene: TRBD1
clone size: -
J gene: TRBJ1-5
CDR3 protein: CASSAFPGQHQPQHF
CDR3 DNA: TGCGCCAGCAGCGCCTTTCCGGGACAGCATCAGCCCCAGCATTTT

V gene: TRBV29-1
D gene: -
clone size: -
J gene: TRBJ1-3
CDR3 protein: CSVVGGSAGNTIYF
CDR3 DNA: TGCAGCGTTGTCGGAGGGTCCGCTGGAAACACCATATATTTT

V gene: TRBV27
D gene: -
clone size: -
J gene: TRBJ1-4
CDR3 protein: CASRPGGATNEKLFF
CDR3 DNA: TGTGCCAGCAGACCGGGCGGGGCGACTAATGAAAAACTGTTTTTT